A selection of T cell receptor beta chains follows, all from one sample in a study of T cell responses to AZD1222 COVID-19 vaccine. Sequencing used immunoSEQ multiplex PCR; TCRdb keeps in-frame clones, though not all of them. The table has about 150,000 clones, approximately 90% seen once; the top ten hold 3% to 3.5%. The source material was peripheral blood, sampled on day 0 of AZD1222 vaccination. These receptors were obtained from an adult in good health. Each CDR3 is given with its conserved first and last residue. The D gene is left open where the match is weak. Some rows have no size entry. The others give once, few or many, or a class for an expanded clone.

abundance: -; j_gene: TRBJ2-3; v_gene: TRBV5-1; d_gene: TRBD2; CDR3aa: CASSLGSSGGAADTQYF; CDR3nt: TGCGCCAGCAGCTTGGGGTCTAGCGGGGGGGCCGCAGATACGCAGTATTTT
abundance: few; j_gene: TRBJ1-6; v_gene: TRBV3-1/TRBV3-2; d_gene: -; CDR3aa: CASSPRAENSPLHF; CDR3nt: TGTGCCAGCAGCCCTCGGGCAGAAAATTCACCCCTCCACTTT
abundance: -; j_gene: TRBJ1-4; v_gene: TRBV6-1; d_gene: -; CDR3aa: CASSEAQGLLEKLFF; CDR3nt: TGTGCCAGCAGTGAAGCGCAGGGACTATTGGAAAAACTGTTTTTT
abundance: -; j_gene: TRBJ2-5; v_gene: TRBV6-1; d_gene: -; CDR3aa: CASSEARGNKETQYF; CDR3nt: TGTGCCAGCAGTGAAGCGAGGGGAAATAAAGAGACCCAGTACTTC
abundance: once; j_gene: TRBJ2-7; v_gene: TRBV19; d_gene: -; CDR3aa: CATRGGVEQYF; CDR3nt: TGTGCCACAAGAGGCGGAGTCGAGCAGTACTTC
abundance: -; j_gene: TRBJ1-1; v_gene: TRBV20-1; d_gene: -; CDR3aa: CSARRTEAFF; CDR3nt: TGCAGTGCTAGAAGGACTGAAGCTTTCTTT
abundance: -; j_gene: TRBJ2-3; v_gene: TRBV7-2; d_gene: -; CDR3aa: CASSPEPGEREYF; CDR3nt: TGTGCCAGCAGCCCCGAGCCCGGGGAAAGGGAGTATTTT
abundance: -; j_gene: TRBJ1-5; v_gene: TRBV4-3; d_gene: -; CDR3aa: CASSQDRVQPQHF; CDR3nt: TGCGCCAGCAGCCAAGATAGGGTGCAGCCCCAGCATTTT
abundance: -; j_gene: TRBJ2-5; v_gene: TRBV19; d_gene: TRBD2; CDR3aa: CASSMSGGARETQYF; CDR3nt: TGTGCCAGTAGTATGAGCGGGGGGGCTCGGGAGACCCAGTACTTC
abundance: once; j_gene: TRBJ2-7; v_gene: TRBV12-5; d_gene: -; CDR3aa: CASGYSGASSYEQYF; CDR3nt: TGTGCTAGTGGGTACTCCGGGGCTTCCTCCTACGAGCAGTACTTC
abundance: -; j_gene: TRBJ2-1; v_gene: TRBV11-3; d_gene: -; CDR3aa: CASSARNYNEQFF; CDR3nt: TGTGCCAGCAGCGCCCGGAACTACAATGAGCAGTTCTTC
abundance: -; j_gene: TRBJ1-2; v_gene: TRBV12-3/TRBV12-4; d_gene: -; CDR3aa: CASSPGSYYGYTF; CDR3nt: TGTGCCAGCAGCCCGGGCAGCTACTATGGCTACACCTTC
abundance: -; j_gene: TRBJ2-7; v_gene: TRBV6-5; d_gene: -; CDR3aa: CASSYTDTSPYEQYF; CDR3nt: TGTGCCAGCAGTTACACGGACACCTCCCCTTACGAGCAGTACTTC
abundance: -; j_gene: TRBJ1-2; v_gene: TRBV25-1; d_gene: -; CDR3aa: CASSRGEDGYTF; CDR3nt: TGTGCCAGCAGTAGAGGGGAAGATGGCTACACCTTC
abundance: -; j_gene: TRBJ1-5; v_gene: TRBV15; d_gene: TRBD1; CDR3aa: CATSRQTGGGQPQHF; CDR3nt: TGTGCCACCAGCAGACAGACAGGGGGCGGTCAGCCCCAGCATTTT
abundance: -; j_gene: TRBJ1-2; v_gene: TRBV24-1; d_gene: -; CDR3aa: CATSPTGAWNYGYTF; CDR3nt: TGTGCCACCAGCCCGACAGGAGCGTGGAACTATGGCTACACCTTC
abundance: -; j_gene: TRBJ1-1; v_gene: TRBV2; d_gene: -; CDR3aa: CASSTQWGQTEAFF; CDR3nt: TGTGCCAGCAGTACCCAGTGGGGACAAACTGAAGCTTTCTTT
abundance: -; j_gene: TRBJ2-1; v_gene: TRBV6-5; d_gene: -; CDR3aa: CASSTGPTYNEQFF; CDR3nt: TGTGCCAGCAGTACAGGGCCTACGTACAATGAGCAGTTCTTC
abundance: -; j_gene: TRBJ2-7; v_gene: TRBV29-1; d_gene: TRBD1; CDR3aa: CSVGTGVSEQYF; CDR3nt: TGCAGCGTGGGGACAGGGGTTAGCGAGCAGTACTTC
abundance: -; j_gene: TRBJ2-7; v_gene: TRBV7-2; d_gene: -; CDR3aa: CASSLMPGSYEQYF; CDR3nt: TGTGCCAGCAGCTTAATGCCGGGCTCCTACGAGCAGTACTTC
abundance: once; j_gene: TRBJ2-2; v_gene: TRBV4-2; d_gene: TRBD2; CDR3aa: CASSPGGLAGGAAELFF; CDR3nt: TGTGCCAGCAGCCCCGGAGGACTAGCGGGGGGGGCCGCGGAGCTGTTTTTT
abundance: -; j_gene: TRBJ2-7; v_gene: TRBV3-1/TRBV3-2; d_gene: -; CDR3aa: CASSQFGYEQYF; CDR3nt: TGTGCCAGCAGCCAATTCGGTTACGAGCAGTACTTC
abundance: -; j_gene: TRBJ1-2; v_gene: TRBV15; d_gene: -; CDR3aa: CATSRGPGDSGYTF; CDR3nt: TGTGCCACCAGCAGAGGCCCAGGGGATTCTGGCTACACCTTC
abundance: -; j_gene: TRBJ1-5; v_gene: TRBV28; d_gene: -; CDR3aa: CATRGGASNQPQHF; CDR3nt: TGTGCCACCAGAGGGGGGGCGAGCAATCAGCCCCAGCATTTT
abundance: -; j_gene: TRBJ1-4; v_gene: TRBV6-5; d_gene: -; CDR3aa: CASSFRAASPIWLFF; CDR3nt: TGTGCCAGCAGTTTCCGGGCCGCCAGCCCGATATGGCTGTTTTTT
abundance: -; j_gene: TRBJ1-4; v_gene: TRBV5-1; d_gene: -; CDR3aa: CASSLRTSTNEKLFF; CDR3nt: TGCGCCAGCAGCCTAAGGACTTCAACTAATGAAAAACTGTTTTTT
abundance: -; j_gene: TRBJ2-1; v_gene: TRBV2; d_gene: -; CDR3aa: CASSVRDTSGEQFF; CDR3nt: TGTGCCAGCAGTGTAAGGGACACCTCAGGTGAGCAGTTCTTC
abundance: -; j_gene: TRBJ2-3; v_gene: TRBV18; d_gene: TRBD2; CDR3aa: CASSPPGLAATDTQYF; CDR3nt: TGTGCCAGCTCACCACCGGGACTAGCAGCCACAGATACGCAGTATTTT
abundance: once; j_gene: TRBJ2-1; v_gene: TRBV5-4; d_gene: -; CDR3aa: CASSNAGGEQFF; CDR3nt: TGTGCCAGCAGTAACGCCGGGGGTGAGCAGTTCTTC
abundance: -; j_gene: TRBJ1-1; v_gene: TRBV19; d_gene: -; CDR3aa: CASTEESNTEAFF; CDR3nt: TGTGCCAGTACGGAGGAATCGAACACTGAAGCTTTCTTT
abundance: -; j_gene: TRBJ1-1; v_gene: TRBV4-3; d_gene: -; CDR3aa: CASSQDFPSWGGEAFF; CDR3nt: TGCGCCAGCAGCCAAGACTTTCCCTCCTGGGGAGGTGAAGCTTTCTTT
abundance: -; j_gene: TRBJ1-2; v_gene: TRBV5-4; d_gene: TRBD1; CDR3aa: CASTMQGAAGYTF; CDR3nt: TGTGCCAGCACCATGCAGGGGGCGGCTGGCTACACCTTC
abundance: -; j_gene: TRBJ1-2; v_gene: TRBV29-1; d_gene: -; CDR3aa: CSASSQGNYGYTF; CDR3nt: TGCAGCGCCTCGTCCCAGGGTAACTATGGCTACACCTTC